This T cell receptor (beta chain) was captured by sequencing in a study of cytotoxic CD8 clonotypes in ibrutinib-treated CLL. The table came from immunoSEQ multiplex PCR; TCRdb's copy has only in-frame clones and leaves some out. The sample shows fewer than 150,000 clones, approximately 80% of them seen only once. Germline CDR1 reads SGHTA; CDR2 reads FQGTGA. The CDR3 covers 13 residues. Trimming removed 1 base from V and 3 bases from J, with 5 bases in between. Only a few counts were recorded for this clone. The receptor comes from a human donor with chronic lymphocytic leukemia. The sequencing here drew on PBMCs, taken after 24 months of ibrutinib treatment. The chain combines TRBV7-3 with TRBJ2-3; no reliable D call. DNA of the CDR3: TGTGCCAGCAGCTTAATGAGGACAGATACGCAGTATTTT. This sequence encodes CASSLMRTDTQYF.